The present entry profiles one T cell receptor (beta chain) with its context. The sample belongs to a study of response to subunit inactivated influenza vaccine. TCRdb called the RT-PCR reads again in MiXCR, with one record for every CDR3 protein. The sample consists of about 620,000 distinct CDR3 sequences, about 11% of them appearing once. The CDR3 loop spans 13 amino acids. The ends were cut back, 3 bases at V and 5 bases at J, with 11 bases in the middle. The sample also formed part of further work on T cells expressing NK-cell markers. This second report adds: With UMIs, 5'RACE template switching was used to make TCR beta cDNA. One of eight sequenced donors was HCMV-seronegative; the other seven were seropositive. What restricted sorting to alpha-beta TCR T cells in several experiments was an anti-gamma-delta TCR antibody. In a group of 5 or 6 donors, dominant NKG2C+ clonotypes represented about 1.0-7.5% of CD8+ T cells. Where a few donors were concerned, these clonotypes also led the CD3+CD56-NKG2C+ fraction.

The starting material was PBMCs from blood, obtained on the day of vaccination. The sequence came from a man aged 45-65 years who received an inactivated influenza vaccine. The chain employs TRBV12-3 or TRBV12-4 and TRBJ2-7; possible D gene TRBD1, 6 bases. The CDR3 spells CASSFWTEDEQYF. In nucleotides, the CDR3 is TGTGCCAGCAGTTTTTGGACAGAGGACGAGCAGTACTTC.